Presented here are 27 T cell receptor beta chains from one specimen sequenced in a study of shared clonotypes between healthy human individuals. Sequencing used immunoSEQ multiplex PCR; TCRdb keeps in-frame clones, though not all of them. Here the sample spans millions of clones, roughly 93% being singletons. The sequencing sample was made of naive CD4+ T cells from PBMCs. Indicated subset: CD45RA+ positively selected. The receptors were gathered from a man aged 18 to 30 in good health. Some clones in this sample may be carry-over from other donors' samples.

As for this clone: The same CDR3 is also encoded by other DNA sequences in this sample. The chain employs TRBV15 and TRBJ1-3, with unresolved D. The CDR3 loop spans 13 amino acids. Trimming took 2 bases from V and 4 from J, leaving 6 bases between them. The germline V gene encodes CDR1 LNHNV and CDR2 YYDKDF (reference sequence). The CDR3 DNA reads TGTGCCACCAGCAGACCGGGGGGAAACACCATATATTTT. Translating gives CATSRPGGNTIYF. Full variable domain (outside the CDR3, taken from reference TRBV15 and TRBJ1-3): DAMVIQNPRYQVTQFGKPVTLSCSQTLNHNVMYWYQQKSSQAPKLLFHYYDKDFNNEADTPDNFQSRRPNTSFCFLDIRSPGLGDTAMYLCATSRPGGNTIYFGEGSWLTVV.

This clone was seen a single time. The chain has TRBV5-1 and TRBJ2-6; no definite D call. Germline V gene sequence: CDR1 SGHRS, CDR2 YFSETQ. Trimming shortened V by 0 bases and J by 4 bases, and 11 bases separated the two germline ends. This CDR3 has 16 residues. CDR3 coding DNA: TGCGCCAGCAGCTTGGACCCTTGGACGGGGGCCAACGTCCTGACTTTC. Translated: CASSLDPWTGANVLTF. Full variable domain (missing parts from reference TRBV5-1 and TRBJ2-6): KAGVTQTPRYLIKTRGQQVTLSCSPISGHRSVSWYQQTPGQGLQFLFEYFSETQRNKGNFPGRFSGRQFSNSRSEMNVSTLELGDSALYLCASSLDPWTGANVLTFGAGSRLTVL.

The genes are TRBV30 and TRBJ2-3; TRBD2 agrees at 8 bases. The J segment lost 9 bases and the V segment lost 2 bases, leaving 10 bases of the junction unmatched. CDR1 is GTSNPN and CDR2 is SVGIG in the germline V gene (reference sequence). The CDR3 is made up of 14 amino acids. Written as DNA, the CDR3 is TGTGCCTGGAGTTACCAGCGGGAGTGGCCCACGCAGTATTTT. It is translated as CAWSYQREWPTQYF.

About this clone: This same CDR3 is encoded by further DNA sequences in the sample. The chain uses TRBV28 and TRBJ1-5, with 8 nucleotides matching TRBD1. Germline CDR1 reads MDHEN; CDR2 reads SYDVKM. V lost 5 bases and J lost 7; bases outside the gene matches: 1. The CDR3 is made up of 12 amino acids. CDR3 amino acids: CASSPGGQPQHF. Here the CDR3 DNA reads TGTGCCAGCAGTCCAGGGGGCCAGCCCCAGCATTTT.

The genes are TRBV19 and TRBJ2-3; no clear D. Germline V gene sequence: CDR1 LNHDA, CDR2 SQIVND (reference sequence). This CDR3 has 15 residues. V dropped 5 bases and J dropped 4 bases, with 16 bases sitting between them. CDR3 bases: TGTGCCAGTAGTCAGCAGGCCCAAGGCGCAGATACGCAGTATTTT. It codes for CASSQQAQGADTQYF.

The DNA for the CDR3 is TGTGCCAGCCGGGGACGGGACAGATACACCGGGGAGCTGTTTTTT. This sequence encodes CASRGRDRYTGELFF. This chain joins TRBV6-1 and TRBJ2-2; TRBD1 agrees at 7 bases. The CDR3 totals 15 residues. V trimming: 8 bases; J trimming: 3 bases; junction bases outside the gene matches: 9. Germline V gene lookup returns CDR1 MNHNS and CDR2 SASEGT.

The CDR3 protein is CASSFPIRGSLRYEQYF. The DNA of the CDR3 is TGTGCCAGCAGCTTTCCCATTCGCGGGAGTTTGAGGTACGAGCAGTACTTC. The rearrangement links TRBV7-2 to TRBJ2-7, with 7 nucleotides matching TRBD2. With V trimmed by 3 bases and J by 4 bases, 15 bases remained unmatched. The CDR3 length is 17 residues. CDR1 and CDR2 (germline): SGHTA, FQGNSA.

As for this clone: Other nucleotide sequences from this sample produce the same CDR3. The V call is TRBV5-1, the J call TRBJ2-3; TRBD1 agrees at 9 bases. After removal of 3 bases from V and 1 base from J, the junction contained 3 bases not matched to a gene. Per the germline V gene, CDR1 is SGHRS and CDR2 is YFSETQ. The CDR3 has 15 residues. Here the CDR3 DNA reads TGCGCCAGCAGCTCCCGGGACAGGGGCACAGATACGCAGTATTTT. Protein sequence: CASSSRDRGTDTQYF. The complete variable domain, with remaining parts taken from reference TRBV5-1 and TRBJ2-3, reads KAGVTQTPRYLIKTRGQQVTLSCSPISGHRSVSWYQQTPGQGLQFLFEYFSETQRNKGNFPGRFSGRQFSNSRSEMNVSTLELGDSALYLCASSSRDRGTDTQYFGPGTRLTVL.

The rearrangement joins TRBV4-2 to TRBJ2-2, with a tentative D call TRBD1 (6 bases). The germline V and J ends were trimmed by 0 bases and 4 bases, with 12 bases remaining between them. The CDR3 length is 16 residues. CDR1 and CDR2 from the germline V gene are LGHNA and YNFKEQ. The CDR3 spells CASSQEPGDSTGELFF. The CDR3, as DNA: TGTGCCAGCAGCCAAGAACCAGGGGATTCCACCGGGGAGCTGTTTTTT.

The chain has TRBV21-1 and TRBJ2-2; the listed D gene, TRBD1, was not tested against the DNA. TRBV21-1 is a known pseudogene. The CDR3 is 17 amino acids. The DNA for the CDR3 is TGTGCCAGCAGCAAAAGTTTGGCACCTCCTAACACCGGGGAGCTGTTTTTT. It codes for CASSKSLAPPNTGELFF.

About this clone: The same CDR3 is also encoded by other DNA sequences in this sample. CDR3 sequence: CASSLAGQPSSYEQYF. CDR3 DNA sequence: TGTGCCAGCAGCTTGGCGGGCCAACCCTCCTCCTACGAGCAGTACTTC. The genes are TRBV5-5 and TRBJ2-7; D is undetermined. CDR1 is SGHKS, CDR2 YYEKEE, per germline (reference sequence). CDR3 length: 16 residues. V dropped 0 bases and J dropped 0 bases, with 13 bases sitting between them.

This chain links TRBV9 with TRBJ2-7, with D unresolved. The CDR3 length is 15 residues. V gave up 0 bases and J gave up 2 bases, with 12 bases separating them. Germline V CDR1 and CDR2: SGDLS, YYNGEE. This chain's CDR3 is CASSVAGTEAYEQYF. For the CDR3, the DNA is TGTGCCAGCAGCGTAGCTGGTACAGAGGCCTACGAGCAGTACTTC.

The chain employs TRBV5-1 and TRBJ2-7, with D hard to call. Germline V gives CDR1 SGHRS, CDR2 YFSETQ. This CDR3 is 13 amino acids long. The ends were cut back, 0 bases at V and 4 bases at J, with 8 bases in the middle. The CDR3 spells CASSLEGRYEQYF. CDR3 bases: TGCGCCAGCAGCTTGGAGGGCCGATACGAGCAGTACTTC.

The rearrangement uses TRBV11-3 and TRBJ2-7, with 9 bases that match TRBD1. With 5 bases clipped from V and 4 bases from J, the junction kept 6 bases outside the gene matches. This CDR3 has 14 residues. The germline V gene has CDR1 SGHNT and CDR2 YENEEA. CDR3 in amino acids: CASSPGTGSYEQYF. Written as DNA, the CDR3 is TGTGCCAGCAGCCCCGGGACAGGGTCATACGAGCAGTACTTC. The full variable domain, its missing parts supplied by reference TRBV11-3 and TRBJ2-7, is EAGVVQSPRYKIIEKKQPVAFWCNPISGHNTLYWYLQNLGQGPELLIRYENEEAVDDSQLPKDRFSAERLKGVDSTLKIQPAELGDSAVYLCASSPGTGSYEQYFGPGTRLTVT.

The V gene is TRBV7-3, the J gene TRBJ2-3, with a weak D call TRBD2 (6 bases). The CDR3 has 15 residues. CDR1 and CDR2 (germline): SGHTA, FQGTGA. V was pared by 0 bases and J by 3 bases, with 10 bases between. The DNA of the CDR3 is TGTGCCAGCAGCTTAACTAGCGGACGGACAGATACGCAGTATTTT. Amino acids: CASSLTSGRTDTQYF. The whole variable domain, remainder taken from reference TRBV7-3 and TRBJ2-3, is GAGVSQTPSNKVTEKGKYVELRCDPISGHTALYWYRQSLGQGPEFLIYFQGTGAADDSGLPNDRFFAVRPEGSVSTLKIQRTERGDSAVYLCASSLTSGRTDTQYFGPGTRLTVL.

This clone was detected only once. This sequence joins TRBV5-1 and TRBJ1-1; TRBD1 might be the D (6 bases). CDR3 length: 17 residues. Germline V gives CDR1 SGHRS, CDR2 YFSETQ. Between the trimmed V and J ends, which lost 0 bases and 1 base, there was a span of 16 bases. The DNA for the CDR3 is TGCGCCAGCAGCTTGGAACAGGGAGGTATGTGGAACACTGAAGCTTTCTTT. It encodes CASSLEQGGMWNTEAFF.

V usage is TRBV6-1 and J usage is TRBJ1-5; D unclear. The CDR3 is 15 amino acids. From germline, CDR1 is MNHNS and CDR2 SASEGT. Between the trimmed V and J ends, which lost 0 bases and 4 bases, there was a span of 10 bases. CDR3 protein: CASSEAWAENQPQHF. In DNA, the CDR3 is TGTGCCAGCAGTGAAGCGTGGGCAGAAAATCAGCCCCAGCATTTT.

The V call is TRBV5-1, the J call TRBJ2-7; perhaps TRBD1 as D (6 bases). The CDR3 runs to 14 residues. V lost 5 bases, J lost 1 base, and 13 bases lay in between. Germline V gene sequence: CDR1 SGHRS, CDR2 YFSETQ. CDR3 sequence reads: CASRPRTESYEQYF. The DNA of the CDR3 is TGCGCCAGCAGGCCTCGGACAGAATCCTACGAGCAGTACTTC. Full variable domain (remainder filled in from reference TRBV5-1 and TRBJ2-7): KAGVTQTPRYLIKTRGQQVTLSCSPISGHRSVSWYQQTPGQGLQFLFEYFSETQRNKGNFPGRFSGRQFSNSRSEMNVSTLELGDSALYLCASRPRTESYEQYFGPGTRLTVT.

This clone was seen a single time. Other DNA variants within this sample encode the same CDR3. The genes are TRBV10-1 and TRBJ1-1, with D possibly being TRBD1 (5 bases). The CDR3 loop spans 12 amino acids. The V gene's germline CDR1 is WNHNN and CDR2 SYGVQD (reference sequence). V shed 7 bases and J shed 1 base, with 7 bases lying between them. CDR3 in amino acids: CASKGSNTEAFF. The CDR3 DNA sequence: TGCGCCAGCAAGGGGTCGAACACTGAAGCTTTCTTT.

The chain joins TRBV19 to TRBJ2-1, with TRBD1 matching 9 bases. In germline, CDR1 is LNHDA, CDR2 SQIVND (reference sequence). The trim removed 4 bases at V and 3 bases at J, leaving 4 bases unmatched. The CDR3 covers 15 residues. The DNA for the CDR3 is TGTGCCAGTAGTACGGGACAGGGATTCTACAATGAGCAGTTCTTC. It translates to CASSTGQGFYNEQFF. The variable domain in full, completed from reference TRBV19 and TRBJ2-1, reads DGGITQSPKYLFRKEGQNVTLSCEQNLNHDAMYWYRQDPGQGLRLIYYSQIVNDFQKGDIAEGYSVSREKKESFPLTVTSAQKNPTAFYLCASSTGQGFYNEQFFGPGTRLTVL.

This sequence joins TRBV10-3 and TRBJ1-5, with 8 nucleotides matching TRBD1. V was clipped by 6 bases and J by 2 bases; unmatched bases: 3. The CDR3 has 14 residues. CDR1 ENHRY and CDR2 SYGVKD come from the germline V gene. The CDR3 coding sequence is TGTGCCATCAGGGACAGGGAAGGCAATCAGCCCCAGCATTTT. The encoded protein is CAIRDREGNQPQHF.

The V gene is TRBV5-1, the J gene TRBJ2-2; TRBD1 matches 8 bases. Germline CDR1 reads SGHRS; CDR2 reads YFSETQ. Germline trimming cut 6 bases from V and 4 bases from J; bases unmatched to any gene: 8. The CDR3 covers 15 residues. The DNA of the CDR3 is TGCGCCAGCAAGCGGAGGACAGGGTCCACCGGGGAGCTGTTTTTT. Translation: CASKRRTGSTGELFF.

J is TRBJ1-2 and V is TRBV29-1; 7 positions agree with TRBD1. This CDR3 contains 15 residues. Per the germline V gene, CDR1 is SQVTM and CDR2 is ANQGSEA. The J segment lost 2 bases and the V segment lost 4 bases, leaving 10 bases of the junction unmatched. The DNA for the CDR3 is TGCAGCGTTGTCGTTTTGGACAGGCGAAACTATGGCTACACCTTC. This translates into CSVVVLDRRNYGYTF.

This chain links TRBV7-2 with TRBJ2-3, with D perhaps TRBD2 (7 bases). Trimming took off 5 bases at V and 6 bases at J, with 18 bases between the two ends. Germline CDR1 SGHTA, CDR2 FQGNSA. The CDR3 extends over 15 amino acids. CDR3 sequence: CASSDGGLASDTQYF. For the CDR3, the DNA is TGTGCCAGCAGCGACGGGGGGCTAGCCTCCGATACGCAGTATTTT.

The V call is TRBV29-1, the J call TRBJ2-4; unclear D gene. Per germline, CDR1 SQVTM and CDR2 ANQGSEA. The V end was cut by 4 bases, the J end by 0 bases, with 10 bases between. The CDR3 is 14 residues long. CDR3: CSVGAAVAKNIQYF. The CDR3, as DNA: TGCAGCGTTGGGGCAGCAGTAGCCAAAAACATTCAGTACTTC.

The V call is TRBV7-9, the J call TRBJ2-5; no definite D call. Trimming removed 1 base from V and 3 bases from J, with 6 bases in between. The length of the CDR3 is 13 residues. Germline CDR1 reads SEHNR; CDR2 reads FQNEAQ (reference sequence). The CDR3 nucleotides are TGTGCCAGCAGCTTAGACCGAGAAGAGACCCAGTACTTC. This encodes CASSLDREETQYF.

J is TRBJ2-5 and V is TRBV6-1; D is possibly TRBD1 (6 bases). Trimming removed 2 bases at V and 1 base at J, with 14 bases between. This CDR3 spans 16 amino acids. CDR1 and CDR2 from the germline V gene are MNHNS and SASEGT. Here the CDR3 reads CASSEPHRVIQETQYF. The CDR3 DNA reads TGTGCCAGCAGTGAACCTCACAGGGTTATCCAAGAGACCCAGTACTTC.